This T cell receptor beta chain derives from a study of cytomegalovirus exposure and HLA in healthy donors. The PCR ran on 60 Vbeta and 13 Jbeta primers. Using immunoSEQ multiplex PCR, the repertoire was profiled, and TCRdb retains in-frame clones only, with some absent. The sample includes under 50,000 clones, about 90% of them seen just once. Germline V gives CDR1 MNHNY, CDR2 SVGAGI (reference sequence). V shed 6 bases, J shed 4 bases, and the junction held 4 bases outside the gene matches. CDR3 length: 13 residues. Sequencing input: PBMCs. This chain uses TRBV6-6 with TRBJ1-2, with 8 bases identical to TRBD1. This clonotype was obtained from a woman aged 40 to 49 in good health and CMV-seropositive. The CDR3, as DNA: TGTGCCAGCAGCCTGGACAGGGCCTATGGCTACACCTTC. This gives the protein CASSLDRAYGYTF.